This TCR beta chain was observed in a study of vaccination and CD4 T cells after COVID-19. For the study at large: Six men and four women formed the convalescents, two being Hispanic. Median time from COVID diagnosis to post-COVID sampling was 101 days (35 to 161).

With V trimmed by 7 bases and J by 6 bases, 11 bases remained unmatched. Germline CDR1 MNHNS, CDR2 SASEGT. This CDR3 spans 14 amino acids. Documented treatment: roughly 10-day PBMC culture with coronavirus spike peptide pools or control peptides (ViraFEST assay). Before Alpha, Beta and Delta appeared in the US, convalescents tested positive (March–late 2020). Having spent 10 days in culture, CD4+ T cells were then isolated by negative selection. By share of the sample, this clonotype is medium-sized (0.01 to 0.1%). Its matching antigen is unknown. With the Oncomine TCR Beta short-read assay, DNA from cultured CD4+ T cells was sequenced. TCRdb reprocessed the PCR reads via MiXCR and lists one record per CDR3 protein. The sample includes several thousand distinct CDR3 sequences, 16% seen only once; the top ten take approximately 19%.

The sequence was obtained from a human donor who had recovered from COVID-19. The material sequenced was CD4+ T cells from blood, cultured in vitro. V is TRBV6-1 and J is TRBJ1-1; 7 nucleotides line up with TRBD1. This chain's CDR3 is CASNPTGPGPEAFF. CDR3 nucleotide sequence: TGTGCCAGCAACCCGACAGGGCCAGGTCCTGAAGCTTTCTTT.